Listed here are 10 T cell receptor beta chains from one sample, sequenced in a study of blood T cell repertoires in COVID-19. Some clones are missing from TCRdb's copy, which holds only in-frame ones; the method was immunoSEQ multiplex PCR. The data contain 150,000 to 200,000 clones, about 90% of them singletons. The sample comprised PBMCs or T cells enriched from blood (not recorded which). The receptors derive from a human donor with acute COVID-19. The donor label of this sample is uncertain.

The chain couples TRBV4-1 to TRBJ2-5; 9 bases map to TRBD2. J gave up 5 bases and V 2 bases, and 3 bases lay outside the gene matches. The CDR3 length is 14 residues. CDR1 MGHRA and CDR2 YSYEKL come from the germline V gene. In DNA, the CDR3 is TGCGCCAGCAGCCAAATAGCGGGGGTGGAGACCCAGTACTTC. Amino acid sequence: CASSQIAGVETQYF.

The chain carries TRBV30 and TRBJ2-4, with D possibly being TRBD2 (6 bases). Per the germline V gene, CDR1 is GTSNPN and CDR2 is SVGIG (reference sequence). Between the trimmed V and J ends, which lost 5 bases and 0 bases, there was a span of 8 bases. The CDR3 contains 13 residues. The CDR3 nucleotides read TGTGCCTGGGATAGCGGAGCCAAAAACATTCAGTACTTC. This encodes CAWDSGAKNIQYF.

J is TRBJ2-5 and V is TRBV10-3; 8 bases line up with TRBD1. This CDR3 has 13 residues. The V segment lost 6 bases and the J segment 5 bases; nucleotides outside the gene matches: 5. CDR1 ENHRY and CDR2 SYGVKD come from the germline V gene. Written as DNA, the CDR3 is TGTGCCATCAGGATACAGGGGGGCGAGACCCAGTACTTC. Protein sequence: CAIRIQGGETQYF.

This chain uses TRBV2 with TRBJ1-5; D possibly corresponds to TRBD1 (6 bases). With 8 bases removed from V and 4 bases from J, the gap between germline ends came to 18 bases. CDR1 and CDR2 from the germline V gene are SNHLY and FYNNEI. The CDR3 has 15 residues. CDR3 sequence reads: CASGQGSRSNQPQHF. As DNA, the CDR3 is TGTGCCAGCGGTCAGGGGTCGAGGTCTAATCAGCCCCAGCATTTT.

The chain recombines TRBV5-5 with TRBJ1-1, with D possibly being TRBD1 (5 bases). Trimming took off 3 bases at V and 3 bases at J, with 15 bases between the two ends. CDR1 and CDR2 from the germline V gene are SGHKS and YYEKEE (reference sequence). The CDR3 is 15 residues long. The CDR3 coding sequence is TGTGCCAGCAGCTCTTCCCGGGACTTCGACACTGAAGCTTTCTTT. Residues: CASSSSRDFDTEAFF.

V usage is TRBV6-5 and J usage is TRBJ1-2; 12 bases align to TRBD1. Trimming at V came to 6 bases and at J to 8 bases, leaving 7 bases not matched to a gene. This CDR3 region has 14 residues. The germline CDR1 and CDR2 sequences are MNHEY and SVGAGI. The CDR3 loop reads CASSRGQGARGYTF. The CDR3 region has the DNA TGTGCCAGCAGCCGGGGACAGGGGGCTAGGGGCTACACCTTC.

The table lists this clone with a count of one. This sequence joins TRBV19 and TRBJ2-7; TRBD1 agrees at 7 bases. The V gene's germline CDR1 is LNHDA and CDR2 SQIVND (reference sequence). CDR3 length: 14 amino acids. V shed 5 bases and J 3 bases; nucleotides not matched to a gene: 7. The CDR3 DNA reads TGTGCCAGTAGTGGAACAAACAGGGGCTACGAGCAGTACTTC. Its protein is CASSGTNRGYEQYF. The entire variable domain, with the rest obtained from reference TRBV19 and TRBJ2-7, is as follows: DGGITQSPKYLFRKEGQNVTLSCEQNLNHDAMYWYRQDPGQGLRLIYYSQIVNDFQKGDIAEGYSVSREKKESFPLTVTSAQKNPTAFYLCASSGTNRGYEQYFGPGTRLTVT.

Only one count was recorded for this clone. The chain links TRBV10-3 to TRBJ1-2; tentatively, D is TRBD1 (5 bases). This CDR3 contains 17 residues. Germline V gene data show CDR1 as ENHRY and CDR2 as SYGVKD. The V and J ends lost 1 base and 2 bases respectively, with 17 bases between them. CDR3 loop: CAISELKLDTRNYGYTF. The CDR3 DNA sequence: TGTGCCATCAGTGAGTTGAAGCTGGACACCCGGAACTATGGCTACACCTTC.

The chain is built from TRBV11-2 and TRBJ2-1; perhaps TRBD1 as D (5 bases). The CDR3 is made up of 15 amino acids. Germline loops: CDR1 SGHAT, CDR2 FQNNGV. V lost 3 bases and J lost 7, with 16 bases in between. The CDR3 nucleotides read TGTGCCAGCAGCTTTGGGGCGGACCCCGCGAATGAGCAGTTCTTC. Amino acids: CASSFGADPANEQFF.

The J gene is TRBJ2-1, the V gene TRBV23-1; perhaps TRBD1 as D (6 bases). TRBV23-1 is an open reading frame whose function is uncertain. Trimming stripped 3 bases from V and 8 bases from J, with 14 bases between. There are 14 residues in the CDR3. CDR3 nucleotide sequence: TGCGCCAGCAGTCATTCATACCACAGGGATGAGCAGTTCTTC. Protein sequence: CASSHSYHRDEQFF.